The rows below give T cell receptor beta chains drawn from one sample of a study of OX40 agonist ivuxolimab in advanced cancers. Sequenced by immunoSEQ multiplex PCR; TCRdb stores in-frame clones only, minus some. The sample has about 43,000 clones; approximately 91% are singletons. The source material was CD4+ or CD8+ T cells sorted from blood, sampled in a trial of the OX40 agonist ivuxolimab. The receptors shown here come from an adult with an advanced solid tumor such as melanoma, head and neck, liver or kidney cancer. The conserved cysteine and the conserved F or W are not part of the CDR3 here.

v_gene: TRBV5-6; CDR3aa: ASSLDGGSSYNEQF
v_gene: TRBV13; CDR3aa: ASTSGTYNEQF
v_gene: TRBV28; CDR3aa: ASGAGGWEQY
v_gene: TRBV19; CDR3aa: ASSIKLGTSGRAPGYEQF
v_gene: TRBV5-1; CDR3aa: ASSLGQGYYEQY
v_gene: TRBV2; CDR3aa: ASSGGRGETQY
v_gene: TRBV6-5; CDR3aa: ASGYGGRSEQF
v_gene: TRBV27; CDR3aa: ASSLSIGGGLSPSYNEQF
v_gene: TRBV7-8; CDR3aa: ASSLTHQRPGETQY
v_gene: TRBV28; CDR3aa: ASRVLASRNEQF
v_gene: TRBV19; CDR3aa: ASLQGLTEAF
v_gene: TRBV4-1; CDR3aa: ASSQEMAGNEKLF
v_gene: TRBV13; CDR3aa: ASSSGQARAPLH
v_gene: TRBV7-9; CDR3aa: ASSPGTGPYNEQF
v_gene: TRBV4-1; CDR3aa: ASSQGQGQAYEQY
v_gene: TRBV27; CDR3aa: ASSFGTSSSYEQY
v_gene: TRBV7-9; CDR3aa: ASSLADTYEQY
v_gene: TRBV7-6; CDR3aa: ASSLVIGADTQY
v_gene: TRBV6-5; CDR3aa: ASSYTMGQANEQF
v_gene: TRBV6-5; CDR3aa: ASSLAIGDTEAF
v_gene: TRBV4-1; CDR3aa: ASSQDMRGWGNQPQH
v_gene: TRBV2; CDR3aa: ASTVNPGEGYT
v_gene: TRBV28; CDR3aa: ASSPLPSSYEQY
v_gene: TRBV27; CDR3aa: ASSPLWRADEKLF
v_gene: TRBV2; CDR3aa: ASKRDRGYT
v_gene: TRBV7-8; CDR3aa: ASSLGAGGPNEKLF
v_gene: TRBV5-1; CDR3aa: ASSPGQGNSPLH
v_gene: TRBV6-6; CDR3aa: ASSYSNGDNEQF
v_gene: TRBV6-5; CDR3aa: ASSYSSGATNEKLF
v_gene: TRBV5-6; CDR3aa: ASSLRTRGEQY
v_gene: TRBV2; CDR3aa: ARAGSAYEQY
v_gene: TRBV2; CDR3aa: ASKGFTGELF
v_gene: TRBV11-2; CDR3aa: ASAGVRTKLYEQY
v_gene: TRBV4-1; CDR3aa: ASSQDTGADYEQY
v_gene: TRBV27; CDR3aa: ASSKPGLSDTQY